The 10 T cell receptor beta chains reported below all come from one sample, sequenced in a study of cytomegalovirus exposure and HLA in healthy donors. Primers for the PCR totalled 60 Vbeta and 13 Jbeta. Some clones are missing from TCRdb's copy, which holds only in-frame ones; the method was immunoSEQ multiplex PCR. The sample consists of 150,000 to 180,000 clones, roughly 80% of them appearing once. The specimen was PBMCs. The source is a woman aged 45-60 years in good health and CMV-seropositive.

The chain employs TRBV13 and TRBJ2-2; D is unclear. This CDR3 comprises 13 residues. Germline V CDR1 and CDR2: PRHDT, FYEKMQ (reference sequence). With 2 bases removed from V and 6 bases from J, the gap between germline ends came to 7 bases. The CDR3 region has the DNA TGTGCCAGCAGCTTACGCGTACCCGGGGAGCTGTTTTTT. Translated, it gives CASSLRVPGELFF. Filled out from reference TRBV13 and TRBJ2-2, the complete variable domain reads AAGVIQSPRHLIKEKRETATLKCYPIPRHDTVYWYQQGPGQDPQFLISFYEKMQSDKGSIPDRFSAQQFSDYHSELNMSSLELGDSALYFCASSLRVPGELFFGEGSRLTVL.

The V gene is TRBV19, the J gene TRBJ2-2; 8 nucleotides align to TRBD2. J lost 6 bases, V lost 5 bases, and 11 bases had no gene match. Germline CDR1 and CDR2: LNHDA and SQIVND (reference sequence). There are 16 residues in the CDR3. The CDR3 nucleotides are TGTGCCAGTAGTCCGCTGGAGCGGGGGATGTCCGGGGAGCTGTTTTTT. Residues: CASSPLERGMSGELFF.

The genes are TRBV4-3 and TRBJ2-7; D uncertain. Deletions cut 0 bases from V and 1 base from J, with 10 bases between. Germline CDR1 and CDR2: LGHNA and YSLEER. This CDR3 is 15 amino acids long. The CDR3 sequence: CASSQDVTYSYEQYF. The CDR3 DNA is TGCGCCAGCAGCCAAGATGTCACCTATTCCTACGAGCAGTACTTC.

This chain connects TRBV13 to TRBJ2-7, with 7 bases fitting TRBD2. This CDR3 contains 15 residues. Germline trimming cut 5 bases from V and 4 bases from J; bases unmatched to any gene: 11. Germline CDR1 reads PRHDT; CDR2 reads FYEKMQ (reference sequence). The CDR3 DNA is TGTGCCAGCAGCCTCGGGAGGTCCCGGGGGTACGAGCAGTACTTC. Amino acid sequence: CASSLGRSRGYEQYF.

The chain uses TRBV29-1 and TRBJ2-7, with TRBD1 as a possible D gene (5 bases). Germline values: CDR1 SQVTM, CDR2 ANQGSEA. V lost 3 bases, J lost 3 bases, and 6 bases lay in between. This CDR3 comprises 11 residues. For the CDR3, the DNA is TGCAGCGTTGATCAGGGCTACGAGCAGTACTTC. Translating it yields CSVDQGYEQYF.

This clone has more than one count but fewer than ten. V usage is TRBV5-4 and J usage is TRBJ2-2; TRBD1 agrees at 7 bases. Germline CDR1 and CDR2: SGHNT and YYREEE (reference sequence). CDR3 length: 14 residues. Trimming cost V 9 bases and J 1 base; bases outside gene matches: 6. For the CDR3, the DNA is TGTGCCACTCGGGGACAGATGAACACCGGGGAGCTGTTTTTT. Protein product: CATRGQMNTGELFF.

This chain connects TRBV4-2 to TRBJ1-5; tentatively, D is TRBD1 (5 bases). The CDR3 has 14 residues. The V and J ends lost 3 bases and 2 bases respectively, with 8 bases between them. CDR1 is LGHNA and CDR2 is YNFKEQ in the germline V gene. CDR3 amino acids: CASSHRGGNQPQHF. The CDR3 region has the DNA TGTGCCAGCAGCCACCGGGGGGGCAATCAGCCCCAGCATTTT.

The CDR3: CASSPRQGGNSPLHF. The DNA for the CDR3 is TGTGCCAGCAGCCCGCGACAGGGCGGGAATTCACCCCTCCACTTT. The V gene is TRBV11-2, the J gene TRBJ1-6; 7 bases align to TRBD1. V was pared by 5 bases and J by 7 bases, with 8 bases of the junction left unmatched. CDR1 SGHAT and CDR2 FQNNGV come from the germline V gene. The CDR3 is 15 amino acids. Based on the CDR3 plus reference TRBV11-2 and TRBJ1-6, the full variable domain is EAGVAQSPRYKIIEKRQSVAFWCNPISGHATLYWYQQILGQGPKLLIQFQNNGVVDDSQLPKDRFSAERLKGVDSTLKIQPAKLEDSAVYLCASSPRQGGNSPLHFGNGTRLTVT.

The chain joins TRBV5-8 to TRBJ2-7, with D maybe TRBD2 (5 bases). Germline CDR1 is SGHTS and CDR2 is YDEGEE. There are 13 residues in the CDR3. V was trimmed by 7 bases and J by 3 bases, leaving 14 bases between them. The CDR3 region has the DNA TGTGCCAGCTCCCCCCGAGGGCGCTACGAGCAGTACTTC. Translated: CASSPRGRYEQYF.

A remark on this clone: A read error may produce the germline difference seen at one junction end. The chain joins TRBV7-9 to TRBJ2-2; possible D gene TRBD1, 6 bases. Per germline, CDR1 SEHNR and CDR2 FQNEAQ (reference sequence). The CDR3 has 14 residues. The CDR3 sequence is CSSSSTGNTGELFF. In DNA form, the CDR3 reads TGTTCCAGCAGCTCGACAGGGAACACCGGGGAGCTGTTTTTT.